The 30 T cell receptor beta chains listed next were all sequenced from one sample in a study of T cell responses to AZD1222 COVID-19 vaccine. Clones were sequenced by immunoSEQ multiplex PCR, and TCRdb holds only the in-frame ones, with some missing. The sample includes about 140,000 clones, around 90% seen only once; the top ten take 4.5% to 6.5%. This sample comprised peripheral blood, obtained on day 0 of AZD1222 vaccination. The source is an adult in good health.

The chain is built from TRBV2 and TRBJ2-5, with D possibly matching TRBD1 (5 bases). The CDR3 runs 15 residues. Germline values: CDR1 SNHLY, CDR2 FYNNEI. V gave up 2 bases and J gave up 5 bases, with 15 bases separating them. In DNA, the CDR3 is TGTGCCAGCAGTGAAACTGGCAACTCAGGGGAGACCCAGTACTTC. It encodes CASSETGNSGETQYF.

V usage is TRBV19 and J usage is TRBJ1-5; D gene uncertain. The V gene lost 0 bases and the J gene lost 7 bases, with 13 bases spanning the gap. The CDR3 runs to 15 residues. Germline V gene data show CDR1 as LNHDA and CDR2 as SQIVND (reference sequence). In nucleotides, the CDR3 is TGTGCCAGTAGTATAGACCCAGATATTGCACAGCCCCAGCATTTT. Translating gives CASSIDPDIAQPQHF.

The V call is TRBV15, the J call TRBJ2-1; 10 positions agree with TRBD1. V lost 2 bases, J lost 7 bases, and 8 bases stayed unmatched. The CDR3 totals 16 residues. Germline V gene data show CDR1 as LNHNV and CDR2 as YYDKDF (reference sequence). The CDR3 region has the DNA TGTGCCACCAGCAGAAGGGACAGGGGAGGTCTGAATGAGCAGTTCTTC. Protein sequence: CATSRRDRGGLNEQFF. Together with reference TRBV15 and TRBJ2-1, the CDR3 gives the full variable domain: DAMVIQNPRYQVTQFGKPVTLSCSQTLNHNVMYWYQQKSSQAPKLLFHYYDKDFNNEADTPDNFQSRRPNTSFCFLDIRSPGLGDTAMYLCATSRRDRGGLNEQFFGPGTRLTVL.

V is TRBV4-1 and J is TRBJ2-7, with TRBD1 as a possible D gene (6 bases). V lost 3 bases and J lost 0, with 9 bases in between. Germline CDR1 MGHRA, CDR2 YSYEKL. CDR3 length equals 14 residues. CDR3 sequence: CASSHHRDSYEQYF. CDR3 nucleotides: TGCGCCAGCAGCCATCACAGGGACTCCTACGAGCAGTACTTC.

V usage is TRBV4-3 and J usage is TRBJ2-3, with TRBD2 as a possible D gene (6 bases). This CDR3 region has 13 residues. Germline CDR1 reads LGHNA; CDR2 reads YSLEER. Trimming cost V 4 bases and J 9 bases, with 14 bases left between them. DNA for the CDR3: TGCGCCAGCAGCCCGGGTGGGCGGGAAACGCAGTATTTT. As protein: CASSPGGRETQYF.

The genes are TRBV10-3 and TRBJ1-1, with D unclear. The V and J ends lost 4 bases and 4 bases respectively, with 40 bases between them. The CDR3 consists of 23 residues. CDR1 is ENHRY, CDR2 SYGVKD, per germline. The CDR3 reads CAISVRASAEFRATEGLGTEAFF. The DNA for the CDR3 is TGTGCCATCAGTGTTAGGGCCTCTGCCGAATTCCGGGCTACTGAAGGGTTAGGCACTGAAGCTTTCTTT.

The chain joins TRBV2 to TRBJ2-1, with 7 bases lining up with TRBD1. This CDR3 has 12 amino acids. Germline CDR1 reads SNHLY; CDR2 reads FYNNEI. After removal of 8 bases from V and 6 bases from J, the junction contained 4 bases not matched to a gene. The CDR3 DNA follows: TGTGCCAGCCTCGACAGGGCCAATGAGCAGTTCTTC. Translation gives CASLDRANEQFF.

CDR3 sequence (DNA): TGTGCCAGCAGTTACGCGAACGAGCAGTACTTC. Encoded protein: CASSYANEQYF. The V gene is TRBV6-2 or TRBV6-3, the J gene TRBJ2-7; D is unclear. Between the trimmed V and J ends, which lost 2 bases and 5 bases, there was a span of 4 bases. CDR3 size: 11 residues. The germline gives CDR1 MNHEY, CDR2 SVGEGT.

The CDR3, as DNA: TGTGCCAGCAGCCCCGTGGGGGCTCAGGGGAAGGACGAGCAGTACTTC. It translates to CASSPVGAQGKDEQYF. This chain connects TRBV5-4 to TRBJ2-7; D is possibly TRBD1 (6 bases). Trimming removed 4 bases from V and 5 bases from J, with 22 bases in between. This CDR3 is 16 amino acids long. The germline CDR1 and CDR2 sequences are SGHNT and YYREEE (reference sequence).

This clone was seen only a few times. V and J are TRBV10-3 and TRBJ1-5; D unclear. Germline loops: CDR1 ENHRY, CDR2 SYGVKD. V was trimmed by 1 base and J by 2 bases, leaving 12 bases between them. The CDR3 is 16 residues long. CDR3 DNA sequence: TGTGCCATCAGTGAGTTCGGGGTTATGGGCAATCAGCCCCAGCATTTT. Its protein is CAISEFGVMGNQPQHF.

The V call is TRBV11-3, the J call TRBJ1-1; 7 nucleotides align to TRBD1. In germline, CDR1 is SGHNT, CDR2 YENEEA. The CDR3 spans 13 residues. The V segment lost 5 bases and the J segment 5 bases; nucleotides outside the gene matches: 5. The CDR3 region has the DNA TGTGCCAGCAGCCGGGGACAGCCTACTGAAGCTTTCTTT. The encoded protein is CASSRGQPTEAFF. Full variable domain (rest looked up from reference TRBV11-3 and TRBJ1-1): EAGVVQSPRYKIIEKKQPVAFWCNPISGHNTLYWYLQNLGQGPELLIRYENEEAVDDSQLPKDRFSAERLKGVDSTLKIQPAELGDSAVYLCASSRGQPTEAFFGQGTRLTVV.

CDR3 bases: TGTGCCAGCAGTTTAATAGAGGGGCACGAGCAGTACTTC. The encoded protein is CASSLIEGHEQYF. This chain uses TRBV27 with TRBJ2-7; perhaps D is TRBD1 or TRBD2 (5 bases each). The V end was cut by 2 bases, the J end by 5 bases, with 10 bases between. CDR3 length: 13 amino acids. Germline V gene sequence: CDR1 MNHEY, CDR2 SMNVEV (reference sequence).

The chain employs TRBV19 and TRBJ2-2; 10 bases are a match to TRBD2. Germline CDR1 and CDR2: LNHDA and SQIVND (reference sequence). Trimming at V came to 5 bases and at J to 5 bases, leaving 14 bases not matched to a gene. This CDR3 contains 18 residues. CDR3 region: CASSRDGPSGSHTGELFF. The CDR3 bases are TGTGCCAGTAGTCGCGACGGTCCTAGCGGGAGCCATACCGGGGAGCTGTTTTTT.

The chain couples TRBV10-3 to TRBJ1-6; D gene ambiguous. Germline assignment: CDR1 ENHRY and CDR2 SYGVKD. The CDR3 loop spans 15 amino acids. The V gene lost 1 base and the J gene lost 9 bases, with 13 bases spanning the gap. Written as DNA, the CDR3 is TGTGCCATCAGTGAGTTGGGCAGGCGGGTTTCACCCCTCCACTTT. Its protein product is CAISELGRRVSPLHF.

The rearrangement links TRBV19 to TRBJ1-1; possible D gene TRBD1, 6 bases. V was cut by 5 bases and J by 5 bases, with 12 bases left in between. The V gene's germline CDR1 is LNHDA and CDR2 SQIVND (reference sequence). The CDR3 extends over 13 amino acids. The CDR3 reads CASSVGGWTEAFF. DNA for the CDR3: TGTGCCAGTAGTGTCGGGGGCTGGACTGAAGCTTTCTTT.

The chain combines TRBV5-4 with TRBJ2-7, with TRBD2 matching over 7 bases. V lost 2 bases and J lost 2; bases outside the gene matches: 7. The length of the CDR3 is 15 residues. CDR1 and CDR2 from the germline V gene are SGHNT and YYREEE (reference sequence). In DNA form, the CDR3 reads TGTGCCAGCAGCTTAATGGGCGGGAGCCCCTACGAGCAGTACTTC. This codes for CASSLMGGSPYEQYF.

This chain connects TRBV2 to TRBJ1-1; D is perhaps TRBD1 (5 bases). CDR1 and CDR2 from the germline V gene are SNHLY and FYNNEI. V was clipped by 8 bases and J by 7 bases, with 11 bases between them. CDR3 length: 11 residues. In DNA form, the CDR3 reads TGTGCCAGCTCAGGGTATAATGAAGCTTTCTTT. This sequence encodes CASSGYNEAFF.

The chain recombines TRBV7-2 with TRBJ1-1; no firm D call. The CDR3 consists of 13 residues. Germline values: CDR1 SGHTA, CDR2 FQGNSA. V dropped 1 base and J dropped 3 bases, with 6 bases sitting between them. CDR3: CASSLGFYTEAFF. The CDR3 region has the DNA TGTGCCAGCAGCTTAGGGTTTTACACTGAAGCTTTCTTT. The full variable domain, with the rest looked up from reference TRBV7-2 and TRBJ1-1, is GAGVSQSPSNKVTEKGKDVELRCDPISGHTALYWYRQSLGQGLEFLIYFQGNSAPDKSGLPSDRFSAERTGGSVSTLTIQRTQQEDSAVYLCASSLGFYTEAFFGQGTRLTVV.

J is TRBJ1-5 and V is TRBV7-9; TRBD1 aligns across 7 bases. This CDR3 is 14 amino acids long. Germline V gene data show CDR1 as SEHNR and CDR2 as FQNEAQ (reference sequence). V lost 4 bases and J lost 7; bases outside the gene matches: 7. In nucleotides, the CDR3 is TGTGCCAGCAGCTCTACAGGGGACGGGCAGCCCCAGCATTTT. Protein sequence: CASSSTGDGQPQHF.

The chain links TRBV3-1 (or the pseudogene TRBV3-2) to TRBJ1-3; TRBD1 might be the D (5 bases). The V end lost 3 bases, the J end lost 2 bases, and 17 bases lay between the germline ends. There are 17 residues in the CDR3. Germline V gene sequence: CDR1 LGHDT, CDR2 YNNKEL (reference sequence). CDR3 region: CASSQIRGDRAGNTIYF. The CDR3 DNA is TGTGCCAGCAGCCAGATTCGAGGAGACAGAGCTGGAAACACCATATATTTT.

The V gene is TRBV7-8, the J gene TRBJ1-2; D unresolved. Germline loops: CDR1 SGHVS, CDR2 FQNEAQ. The length of the CDR3 is 17 residues. V was pared by 3 bases and J by 4 bases, with 21 bases between. The CDR3 is CASSFEEASRTSYGYTF. The CDR3 DNA follows: TGTGCCAGCAGCTTCGAAGAGGCATCACGAACTTCCTATGGCTACACCTTC.

This clone came up a few times. The chain carries TRBV7-9 and TRBJ1-2; the D is unclear. Germline assignment: CDR1 SEHNR and CDR2 FQNEAQ (reference sequence). The germline V and J ends were trimmed by 5 bases and 4 bases, with 5 bases remaining between them. The CDR3 has 11 residues. The CDR3 bases are TGTGCCAGCAGCCAGGCCTATGGCTACACCTTC. Its translation is CASSQAYGYTF.

The chain uses TRBV28 and TRBJ2-7; D possibly corresponds to TRBD2 (6 bases). Germline assignment: CDR1 MDHEN and CDR2 SYDVKM. The length of the CDR3 is 12 residues. The chain's CDR3 is CAGGRTPYEQYF. CDR3 DNA: TGTGCTGGTGGGAGGACGCCGTACGAGCAGTACTTC.

The V and J genes are TRBV6-5 and TRBJ2-7; D gene uncertain. This CDR3 has 13 residues. Germline CDR1 is MNHEY and CDR2 is SVGAGI. The ends were cut back, 0 bases at V and 2 bases at J, with 5 bases in the middle. CDR3: CASSYSVTYEQYF. The CDR3 DNA reads as TGTGCCAGCAGTTACTCTGTTACCTACGAGCAGTACTTC.

The V call is TRBV5-4, the J call TRBJ1-1; the D is unclear. CDR3 length: 15 residues. The germline V and J ends were trimmed by 4 bases and 0 bases, with 13 bases remaining between them. Per germline, CDR1 SGHNT and CDR2 YYREEE (reference sequence). CDR3 nucleotide sequence: TGTGCCAGCAGCCCGGGGAGGGTCATGAACACTGAAGCTTTCTTT. Translation: CASSPGRVMNTEAFF. The whole variable domain, remainder taken from reference TRBV5-4 and TRBJ1-1, is ETGVTQSPTHLIKTRGQQVTLRCSSQSGHNTVSWYQQALGQGPQFIFQYYREEENGRGNFPPRFSGLQFPNYSSELNVNALELDDSALYLCASSPGRVMNTEAFFGQGTRLTVV.

This clone was observed once. The chain carries TRBV28 and TRBJ1-1, with D perhaps TRBD1 (5 bases). V lost 5 bases, J lost 1 base, and 20 bases lay in between. The CDR3 has 17 amino acids. Germline CDR1 reads MDHEN; CDR2 reads SYDVKM. The CDR3 sequence: CASSPTAGRTTNTEAFF. The CDR3 nucleotides are TGTGCCAGCAGTCCCACGGCGGGACGGACTACGAACACTGAAGCTTTCTTT.

V gene TRBV30 combines with J gene TRBJ1-1; unclear D gene. Trimming took off 3 bases at V and 1 base at J, with 12 bases between the two ends. Germline-derived CDR1 and CDR2 are GTSNPN and SVGIG (reference sequence). The CDR3 runs to 14 residues. The CDR3 spells CAWRWGSGNTEAFF. CDR3 in DNA: TGTGCCTGGAGGTGGGGATCGGGGAACACTGAAGCTTTCTTT.

The rearrangement links TRBV5-6 to TRBJ2-7; D unresolved. Germline V gene sequence: CDR1 SGHDT, CDR2 YYEEEE. Trimming removed 1 base at V and 2 bases at J, with 10 bases between. The CDR3 extends over 14 amino acids. CDR3 region: CASSLTLDTYEQYF. The CDR3, as DNA: TGTGCCAGCAGCTTGACCCTCGACACCTACGAGCAGTACTTC. Full variable domain (rest looked up from reference TRBV5-6 and TRBJ2-7): DAGVTQSPTHLIKTRGQQVTLRCSPKSGHDTVSWYQQALGQGPQFIFQYYEEEERQRGNFPDRFSGHQFPNYSSELNVNALLLGDSALYLCASSLTLDTYEQYFGPGTRLTVT.

J is TRBJ2-7 and V is TRBV30; 7 nucleotides align to TRBD1. After removal of 0 bases from V and 2 bases from J, the junction contained 7 bases not matched to a gene. The CDR3 length is 15 residues. CDR1 is GTSNPN and CDR2 is SVGIG in the germline V gene (reference sequence). Here the CDR3 DNA reads TGTGCCTGGAGTGTACAGGGGTTAAAGACCTACGAGCAGTACTTC. Protein: CAWSVQGLKTYEQYF.

The chain joins TRBV19 to TRBJ1-5, with TRBD1 as a possible D gene (6 bases). V was trimmed by 3 bases and J by 0 bases, leaving 18 bases between them. Looked up from germline, CDR1 is LNHDA and CDR2 is SQIVND (reference sequence). This CDR3 is built from 18 residues. CDR3 residues: CASSIQSLQGISNQPQHF. CDR3 nucleotides: TGTGCCAGTAGTATCCAATCATTACAGGGTATTAGCAATCAGCCCCAGCATTTT.